The rows below give T cell receptor beta chains drawn from one sample of a study of T cell responses to AZD1222 COVID-19 vaccine. The table came from immunoSEQ multiplex PCR; TCRdb's copy has only in-frame clones and leaves some out. The table includes roughly 26,000 clones, about 90% detected once. The sample here was peripheral blood, taken 28 days after the second AZD1222 dose. The receptor source for this set is an adult who received the AZD1222 COVID-19 vaccine. Both conserved end residues are trimmed from each CDR3. Fields, in order: V gene, CDR3 length, CDR3 protein.

v_call: TRBV28; cdr3_length: 12; cdr3_aa: ASSSRPRNEKLF
v_call: TRBV29-1; cdr3_length: 10; cdr3_aa: SVGSVGQPQH
v_call: TRBV5-1; cdr3_length: 10; cdr3_aa: ASSLTGAGYT
v_call: TRBV6-5; cdr3_length: 12; cdr3_aa: ASTRGGGTDTQY
v_call: TRBV10-3; cdr3_length: 13; cdr3_aa: AISESGQGYNEQF
v_call: TRBV15; cdr3_length: 14; cdr3_aa: ATSKGTSGDTDTQY
v_call: TRBV3-1/TRBV3-2; cdr3_length: 14; cdr3_aa: ASSPSLTSGRETQY
v_call: TRBV7-2; cdr3_length: 9; cdr3_aa: ASRQNEKLF
v_call: TRBV2; cdr3_length: 13; cdr3_aa: ASSLASGGTGELF
v_call: TRBV5-4; cdr3_length: 11; cdr3_aa: ASSLESHTEAF
v_call: TRBV28; cdr3_length: 13; cdr3_aa: ASRPGGSSNQPQH
v_call: TRBV19; cdr3_length: 17; cdr3_aa: ASSISFEGGPLDQETQY
v_call: TRBV18; cdr3_length: 12; cdr3_aa: ASSPPALGEKLF
v_call: TRBV10-3; cdr3_length: 14; cdr3_aa: AIRDSGAGQRTEQY
v_call: TRBV7-2; cdr3_length: 12; cdr3_aa: ASSPASGRETQY
v_call: TRBV4-3; cdr3_length: 13; cdr3_aa: ASSRLLAPQETQY
v_call: TRBV5-1; cdr3_length: 13; cdr3_aa: ASSYDRLNTGELF
v_call: TRBV28; cdr3_length: 13; cdr3_aa: ASSLVGQPSRGQF